The 22 T cell receptor beta chains below all came from one sample that was sequenced in a study of blood T cell repertoires in COVID-19. Assay: immunoSEQ multiplex PCR; the TCRdb copy retains only in-frame clones and omits some. This sample carries hundreds of thousands of clones, approximately 90% of them seen once, and the ten largest clones take around 9.5%. Sequencing used PBMCs or T cells enriched from blood (not recorded which). Every receptor here comes from a middle-aged woman who had recovered from COVID-19.

The chain uses TRBV12-3 or TRBV12-4 and TRBJ2-1; 9 bases are shared with TRBD1. The V and J ends lost 6 bases and 10 bases, in that order; junction bases with no gene match: 1. The CDR3 spans 11 residues. CDR3 amino acids: CASRGQGEQFF. CDR3 in DNA: TGTGCCAGCAGGGGACAGGGCGAGCAGTTCTTC.

V is TRBV15 and J is TRBJ2-1; maybe TRBD2 (6 bases). This CDR3 has 18 amino acids. The V and J ends lost 0 bases and 0 bases respectively, with 15 bases between them. Per the germline V gene, CDR1 is LNHNV and CDR2 is YYDKDF (reference sequence). The CDR3 nucleotides are TGTGCCACCAGCAGAGAAGCGGGCGCGTCGAGCTCCTACAATGAGCAGTTCTTC. It codes for CATSREAGASSSYNEQFF. Supplemented by reference TRBV15 and TRBJ2-1, the full variable domain reads DAMVIQNPRYQVTQFGKPVTLSCSQTLNHNVMYWYQQKSSQAPKLLFHYYDKDFNNEADTPDNFQSRRPNTSFCFLDIRSPGLGDTAMYLCATSREAGASSSYNEQFFGPGTRLTVL.

The V gene is TRBV7-9, the J gene TRBJ2-5; 7 bases are shared with TRBD1. V lost 4 bases and J lost 3; bases outside the gene matches: 2. This CDR3 spans 13 amino acids. Germline CDR1 reads SEHNR; CDR2 reads FQNEAQ (reference sequence). CDR3 sequence reads: CASSSDREETQYF. The CDR3 DNA reads as TGTGCCAGCAGCTCCGACAGGGAAGAGACCCAGTACTTC. Full variable domain (rest looked up from reference TRBV7-9 and TRBJ2-5): DTGVSQNPRHKITKRGQNVTFRCDPISEHNRLYWYRQTLGQGPEFLTYFQNEAQLEKSRLLSDRFSAERPKGSFSTLEIQRTEQGDSAMYLCASSSDREETQYFGPGTRLLVL.

The CDR3 protein is CSVEEQLAETYEQYF. CDR3 in DNA: TGCAGCGTTGAAGAGCAACTAGCGGAAACCTACGAGCAGTACTTC. The rearrangement uses TRBV29-1 and TRBJ2-7; TRBD2 matches 8 bases. In germline, CDR1 is SQVTM, CDR2 ANQGSEA. The CDR3 spans 15 residues. V lost 0 bases, J lost 2 bases, and 6 bases stayed unmatched.

The table lists this clone with a few counts. CDR3 bases: TGTGCCAGTAGTATCCAGGGACTCGCCGGAACTAATGAAAAACTGTTTTTT. It codes for CASSIQGLAGTNEKLFF. The gene calls are TRBV19 and TRBJ1-4; weak D call: TRBD1 (5 bases). The CDR3 extends over 17 amino acids. Germline V gene lookup returns CDR1 LNHDA and CDR2 SQIVND (reference sequence). Trimming removed 3 bases at V and 1 base at J, with 15 bases between.

This chain connects TRBV7-6 to TRBJ2-1; no definite D call. The CDR3 length is 13 residues. V lost 0 bases, J lost 9 bases, and 9 bases lay in between. Germline V CDR1 and CDR2: SGHVS, FNYEAQ. For the CDR3, the DNA is TGTGCCAGCAGCTTAGCGTTGGTAGCTGAGCAGTTCTTC. Translation: CASSLALVAEQFF.

V gene TRBV28 combines with J gene TRBJ2-5; 10 nucleotides align to TRBD2. CDR3 size: 15 residues. J was trimmed by 5 bases and V by 6 bases; bases with no gene match: 9. CDR1 and CDR2 from the germline V gene are MDHEN and SYDVKM. The CDR3 loop reads CASSHQTSGRETQYF. The CDR3 DNA sequence: TGTGCCAGCAGCCACCAGACTAGCGGGCGGGAGACCCAGTACTTC.

The CDR3 nucleotides read TGTGCCAGCAGCTTATCTAGCGGGGGGGCAGGAGATACGCAGTATTTT. This codes for CASSLSSGGAGDTQYF. This chain uses TRBV11-2 with TRBJ2-3; 12 nucleotides line up with TRBD2. The V gene's germline CDR1 is SGHAT and CDR2 FQNNGV. V gave up 2 bases and J gave up 5 bases; unmatched junction bases: 5. The CDR3 contains 16 residues. The full variable domain, rest sourced from reference TRBV11-2 and TRBJ2-3, is EAGVAQSPRYKIIEKRQSVAFWCNPISGHATLYWYQQILGQGPKLLIQFQNNGVVDDSQLPKDRFSAERLKGVDSTLKIQPAKLEDSAVYLCASSLSSGGAGDTQYFGPGTRLTVL.

The genes are TRBV9 and TRBJ2-7; the match to TRBD1 covers 9 bases. Germline V CDR1 and CDR2: SGDLS, YYNGEE. V trimming: 0 bases; J trimming: 2 bases; junction bases outside the gene matches: 3. The CDR3 length is 15 residues. CDR3 protein: CASSVVDRGAYEQYF. DNA for the CDR3: TGTGCCAGCAGCGTAGTGGACAGGGGCGCCTACGAGCAGTACTTC.

This clone came up a few times. This sequence joins TRBV28 and TRBJ1-5; D perhaps matches TRBD1 (5 bases). The V gene's germline CDR1 is MDHEN and CDR2 SYDVKM. This CDR3 has 15 amino acids. Trimming cost V 2 bases and J 2 bases, with 10 bases left between them. CDR3 sequence reads: CASSLGGQRNQPQHF. The DNA of the CDR3 is TGTGCCAGCAGTTTAGGCGGACAACGCAATCAGCCCCAGCATTTT.

This chain connects TRBV12-3 or TRBV12-4 to TRBJ2-3; no clear D gene. This CDR3 has 13 residues. DNA of the CDR3: TGTGCTATAAGAGCAGGCTACACAGATACGCAGTATTTT. Its protein product is CAIRAGYTDTQYF.

This clone was seen just once. The V gene is TRBV12-1, the J gene TRBJ2-2; the D call in the table, TRBD1, was not verified against the DNA. TRBV12-1 is an annotated pseudogene. The CDR3 contains 14 residues. The CDR3 DNA sequence: TGTGCCAGCAGCCGTGACAGGGCCCCCGGGGAGCTGTTTTTT. Its translation: CASSRDRAPGELFF.

The genes are TRBV5-1 and TRBJ2-7, with TRBD1 identical over 7 bases. The CDR3 spans 14 residues. V gave up 1 base and J gave up 5 bases; unmatched junction bases: 6. Germline V CDR1 and CDR2: SGHRS, YFSETQ. CDR3 region: CASSLQGGIDEQYF. Written as DNA, the CDR3 is TGCGCCAGCAGCTTGCAAGGGGGCATCGACGAGCAGTACTTC.

This chain uses TRBV7-3 with TRBJ2-5; D might be TRBD2 (5 bases). The V and J ends lost 3 bases and 2 bases respectively, with 10 bases between them. Germline CDR1 and CDR2: SGHTA and FQGTGA. The length of the CDR3 is 14 residues. CDR3 DNA: TGTGCCAGCAGCTTTAACGGGGATCAAGAGACCCAGTACTTC. It is translated as CASSFNGDQETQYF. The full variable domain, in which reference TRBV7-3 and TRBJ2-5 provide the parts outside the CDR3, is GAGVSQTPSNKVTEKGKYVELRCDPISGHTALYWYRQSLGQGPEFLIYFQGTGAADDSGLPNDRFFAVRPEGSVSTLKIQRTERGDSAVYLCASSFNGDQETQYFGPGTRLLVL.

This clone was detected once. The J gene is TRBJ2-1, the V gene TRBV29-1; 7 bases agree with TRBD1. This CDR3 region has 14 residues. Per the germline V gene, CDR1 is SQVTM and CDR2 is ANQGSEA. V was clipped by 3 bases and J by 3 bases; unmatched bases: 5. CDR3 protein: CSVDTGDNYNEQFF. Here the CDR3 DNA reads TGCAGCGTTGATACAGGGGATAACTACAATGAGCAGTTCTTC.

The V call is TRBV6-5, the J call TRBJ2-7; tentatively, D is TRBD1 (5 bases). V gave up 0 bases and J gave up 2 bases, with 11 bases separating them. There are 15 residues in the CDR3. Per the germline V gene, CDR1 is MNHEY and CDR2 is SVGAGI. DNA for the CDR3: TGTGCCAGCAGTTACTCGAGTGCAGGGACCTACGAGCAGTACTTC. Its protein product is CASSYSSAGTYEQYF.

The rearrangement links TRBV15 to TRBJ2-7; a possible D gene is TRBD2 (7 bases). The length of the CDR3 is 16 residues. Germline-derived CDR1 and CDR2 are LNHNV and YYDKDF (reference sequence). The V gene lost 0 bases and the J gene lost 1 base, with 13 bases spanning the gap. CDR3 coding DNA: TGTGCCACCAGCAGAGATGGGGGGGCAGGTTCCTACGAGCAGTACTTC. This codes for CATSRDGGAGSYEQYF.

The chain links TRBV5-1 to TRBJ2-5; TRBD2 matches 10 bases. The junction had 1 base not matched to a gene; V was cut back by 0 bases and J by 2 bases. The germline V gene encodes CDR1 SGHRS and CDR2 YFSETQ. The CDR3 contains 15 residues. CDR3 residues: CASSLASGGQETQYF. As DNA, the CDR3 is TGCGCCAGCAGCTTGGCTAGCGGGGGTCAAGAGACCCAGTACTTC.

The chain carries TRBV19 and TRBJ2-2, with 9 positions matching TRBD1. The length of the CDR3 is 16 residues. Germline V gives CDR1 LNHDA, CDR2 SQIVND (reference sequence). The V and J ends lost 3 bases and 8 bases, in that order; junction bases with no gene match: 10. CDR3 nucleotide sequence: TGTGCCAGTAGTATCCTCCCGGGACAGGGCGGGGGGGAGCTGTTTTTT. It codes for CASSILPGQGGGELFF.

This clone was detected only a few times. The chain combines TRBV7-8 with TRBJ2-3; TRBD2 agrees at 9 bases. In germline, CDR1 is SGHVS, CDR2 FQNEAQ. The trim removed 7 bases at V and 5 bases at J, leaving 13 bases unmatched. The CDR3 totals 16 residues. The CDR3 loop reads CASTWDAGGPGDTQYF. In nucleotides, the CDR3 is TGTGCCAGCACGTGGGACGCGGGAGGGCCCGGAGATACGCAGTATTTT.

Note on this clone: The sample has other DNA sequences that encode this CDR3 too. This chain connects TRBV30 to TRBJ2-5; possible D gene TRBD1, 5 bases. Germline-derived CDR1 and CDR2 are GTSNPN and SVGIG (reference sequence). V lost 0 bases and J 4 bases, leaving 12 bases between the germline ends. CDR3 length: 14 amino acids. The CDR3 DNA sequence: TGTGCCTGGAGTGTACGGGCAGGGCTAGAGACCCAGTACTTC. As protein: CAWSVRAGLETQYF. Combining the CDR3 with reference TRBV30 and TRBJ2-5 gives the whole variable domain SQTIHQWPATLVQPVGSPLSLECTVEGTSNPNLYWYRQAAGRGLQLLFYSVGIGQISSEVPQNLSASRPQDRQFILSSKKLLLSDSGFYLCAWSVRAGLETQYFGPGTRLLVL.

This clone was observed a handful of times. This chain connects TRBV7-2 to TRBJ1-6; 8 bases are shared with TRBD1. Germline values: CDR1 SGHTA, CDR2 FQGNSA. Trimming took 1 base from V and 9 from J; bases not matched to a gene: 2. The CDR3 contains 14 residues. CDR3 sequence (DNA): TGTGCCAGCAGCTTAGGTGACAGGGGTTCACCCCTCCACTTT. This encodes CASSLGDRGSPLHF.